The sample holds a few counts of the clone carrying this T cell receptor beta chain. What it binds is unknown. The sample originates from a study of identical twins. MiXCR, run by TCRdb on the 5' RACE reads, gives a single entry per CDR3 protein. The repertoire holds hundreds of thousands of distinct CDR3 sequences, with less than 10% as singletons. Germline lookup yields CDR1 SGHRS and CDR2 YFSETQ. The CDR3 runs 12 residues. Deletions cut 0 bases from V and 7 bases from J, with 8 bases between. Points from the study as a whole: Abundant beta clonotypes from cord blood had fewer insertions, unlike memory repertoires, which showed none.

These records were also assigned to another study, of yellow fever vaccine responses in identical twins.

This chain links TRBV5-1 with TRBJ2-7; D not resolved. The source of this sequence is a woman younger than 35 in good health. The sequencing input was PBMCs. The DNA for the CDR3 is TGCGCCAGCAGCTTGGAGAATGGAGAGCAGTACTTC. This translates into CASSLENGEQYF. The full variable domain, with the rest looked up from reference TRBV5-1 and TRBJ2-7, is KAGVTQTPRYLIKTRGQQVTLSCSPISGHRSVSWYQQTPGQGLQFLFEYFSETQRNKGNFPGRFSGRQFSNSRSEMNVSTLELGDSALYLCASSLENGEQYFGPGTRLTVT.